The 10 T cell receptor beta chains below come from one sample, sequenced in a study of shared clonotypes between healthy human individuals. The protocol was immunoSEQ multiplex PCR, while the TCRdb copy is restricted to in-frame clones and leaves out a portion. The sample includes 400,000 to 500,000 clones, 76% of them seen just once. Sequencing used PBMCs. The receptors derive from a woman in her 40s in good health. Some clones in this sample may be carry-over from other donors' samples.

The V gene is TRBV9, the J gene TRBJ2-1; D is ambiguous. Germline V gives CDR1 SGDLS, CDR2 YYNGEE. V was cut by 0 bases and J by 3 bases, with 10 bases left in between. The CDR3 has 15 residues. The CDR3, as DNA: TGTGCCAGCAGCGTAGGGACGGGCAACTACAATGAGCAGTTCTTC. Translation: CASSVGTGNYNEQFF.

The chain uses TRBV11-1 and TRBJ2-7; D possibly uses TRBD1 or TRBD2 (5 bases each). V was clipped by 6 bases and J by 2 bases, with 14 bases between them. Per the germline V gene, CDR1 is SGHAT and CDR2 is FQDESV (reference sequence). The CDR3 consists of 14 residues. The CDR3 DNA sequence: TGTGCCAGCAGACCACGGACGGGACCCTACGAGCAGTACTTC. This gives the protein CASRPRTGPYEQYF.

This clone was recorded a few times. This chain connects TRBV7-8 to TRBJ2-7; TRBD1 matches at 9 bases. J lost 3 bases, V lost 4 bases, and 4 bases had no gene match. The CDR3 runs 14 residues. Germline assignment: CDR1 SGHVS and CDR2 FQNEAQ. CDR3 region: CASSSGTGLYEQYF. CDR3 DNA sequence: TGTGCCAGCAGCTCCGGGACAGGGCTCTACGAGCAGTACTTC.

The chain recombines TRBV19 with TRBJ1-2, with D unclear. The V gene lost 3 bases and the J gene lost 2 bases, with 13 bases spanning the gap. Per the germline V gene, CDR1 is LNHDA and CDR2 is SQIVND (reference sequence). The CDR3 has 15 residues. CDR3 sequence (DNA): TGTGCCAGTAGTATGGAAATAGGCAGGAACTATGGCTACACCTTC. Residues: CASSMEIGRNYGYTF.

The chain is built from TRBV9 and TRBJ2-7; 9 bases are a match to TRBD1. Germline V gene sequence: CDR1 SGDLS, CDR2 YYNGEE. V dropped 0 bases and J dropped 5; count of bases not matched to a gene: 6. The CDR3 covers 15 residues. CDR3 DNA sequence: TGTGCCAGCAGCGTAGGTGGGACAGGGTATAACGAGCAGTACTTC. Translated, it gives CASSVGGTGYNEQYF.

This sequence joins TRBV14 and TRBJ2-7; 13 bases match TRBD2. The CDR3 has 15 residues. Germline V gene sequence: CDR1 SGHDN, CDR2 FVKESK. V lost 1 base to trimming and J lost 8 bases; unmatched junction nucleotides: 5. CDR3: CASSQAGTSGTKQYF. CDR3 in DNA: TGTGCCAGCAGCCAAGCCGGGACTAGCGGGACTAAGCAGTACTTC.

V is TRBV7-3 and J is TRBJ1-1, with TRBD1 identical over 8 bases. Germline lookup yields CDR1 SGHTA and CDR2 FQGTGA. With 5 bases clipped from V and 1 base from J, the junction kept 6 bases outside the gene matches. The CDR3 length is 15 residues. DNA for the CDR3: TGTGCCAGCAGCCCAAGGACAGGGAAGAACACTGAAGCTTTCTTT. This translates into CASSPRTGKNTEAFF.

This chain uses TRBV18 with TRBJ1-4, with no clear D. This CDR3 comprises 16 residues. From germline, CDR1 is KGHSH and CDR2 LQKENI. The V end lost 3 bases, the J end lost 0 bases, and 11 bases lay between the germline ends. The chain's CDR3 is CASSPSYDPTNEKLFF. CDR3 DNA: TGTGCCAGCTCACCCTCCTACGATCCAACTAATGAAAAACTGTTTTTT. The full variable domain, in which reference TRBV18 and TRBJ1-4 provide the parts outside the CDR3, is NAGVMQNPRHLVRRRGQEARLRCSPMKGHSHVYWYRQLPEEGLKFMVYLQKENIIDESGMPKERFSAEFPKEGPSILRIQQVVRGDSAAYFCASSPSYDPTNEKLFFGSGTQLSVL.

The sample holds a few counts of this clone. This chain links TRBV7-9 with TRBJ1-1; D ambiguous. V dropped 5 bases and J dropped 2 bases, with 6 bases sitting between them. The CDR3 length is 12 residues. Per the germline V gene, CDR1 is SEHNR and CDR2 is FQNEAQ (reference sequence). The CDR3 bases are TGTGCCAGCAGCCCTCAAAACACTGAAGCTTTCTTT. It codes for CASSPQNTEAFF.

This clone has only a few counts. V gene TRBV28 combines with J gene TRBJ1-1; no reliable D call. CDR3 length equals 13 residues. The V and J ends lost 5 bases and 4 bases respectively, with 11 bases between them. Per germline, CDR1 MDHEN and CDR2 SYDVKM. The CDR3 nucleotides read TGTGCCAGCAGTCCCGTACCGGGCACTGAAGCTTTCTTT. Translating gives CASSPVPGTEAFF. Combining the CDR3 with reference TRBV28 and TRBJ1-1 gives the whole variable domain DVKVTQSSRYLVKRTGEKVFLECVQDMDHENMFWYRQDPGLGLRLIYFSYDVKMKEKGDIPEGYSVSREKKERFSLILESASTNQTSMYLCASSPVPGTEAFFGQGTRLTVV.